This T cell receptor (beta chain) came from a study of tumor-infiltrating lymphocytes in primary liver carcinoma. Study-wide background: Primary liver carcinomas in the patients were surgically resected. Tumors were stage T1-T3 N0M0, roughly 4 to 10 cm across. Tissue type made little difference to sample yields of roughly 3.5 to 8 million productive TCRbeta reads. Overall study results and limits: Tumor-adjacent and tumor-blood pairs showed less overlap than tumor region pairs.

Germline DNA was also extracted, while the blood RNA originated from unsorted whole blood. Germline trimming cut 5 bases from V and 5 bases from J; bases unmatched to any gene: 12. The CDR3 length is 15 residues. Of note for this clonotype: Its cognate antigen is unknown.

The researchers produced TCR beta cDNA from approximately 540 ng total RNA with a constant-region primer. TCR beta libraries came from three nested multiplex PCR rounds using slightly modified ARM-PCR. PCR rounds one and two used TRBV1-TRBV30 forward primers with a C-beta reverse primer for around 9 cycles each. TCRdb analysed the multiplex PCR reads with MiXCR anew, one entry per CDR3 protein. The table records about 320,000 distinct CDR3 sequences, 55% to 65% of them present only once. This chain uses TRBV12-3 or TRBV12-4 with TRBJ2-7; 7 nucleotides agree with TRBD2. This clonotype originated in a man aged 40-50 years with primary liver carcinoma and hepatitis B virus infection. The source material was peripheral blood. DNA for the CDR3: TGTGCCAGCAGTCCCCGGGCGCGGGAGTCCCACGAGCAGTACTTC. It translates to CASSPRARESHEQYF.